This T cell receptor beta chain was retrieved from a study of radiation and T cells in renal cell carcinoma. Study-level points and caveats: In blood, top tumor clones expanded by 2 weeks, shrinking by 4.

Profiled with immunoSEQ multiplex PCR; TCRdb holds only in-frame clones, not every one. This table has some 80,000 clones, roughly 80% appearing once. In the case of this clone: Its target is not known.

Time point meaning: blood 4 weeks post-SBRT, at nephrectomy. The treatment was: 15 Gy SBRT to primary tumor, nephrectomy 4 weeks later. This renal cell carcinoma was of the clear cell type. CDR1 and CDR2 from the germline V gene are SGHTA and FQGNSA. This CDR3 spans 15 amino acids. V lost 6 bases, J lost 7 bases, and 9 bases stayed unmatched. The receptor comes from a woman aged 60-75 years with renal cell carcinoma. This rearrangement joins TRBV7-2 to TRBJ2-2; 9 nucleotides agree with TRBD2. The sequencing here drew on blood, taken from a patient whose treatment included radiotherapy and nephrectomy. The CDR3 DNA reads as TGTGCCAGCAGTAACTTAGCGGGAGCGGTCGGGGAGCTGTTTTTT. It codes for CASSNLAGAVGELFF.